This TCR beta chain was captured in a study of control samples from healthy donors and cancer patients. Profiled with immunoSEQ multiplex PCR; TCRdb holds only in-frame clones, not every one. The repertoire consists of over 150,000 clones, with 75% to 95% occurring once and the leading ten covering around 2%. Germline lookup yields CDR1 SGHAT and CDR2 FQNNGV. This CDR3 region has 11 residues. Trimming removed 4 bases from V and 3 bases from J, with 3 bases in between. With regard to this clone: The same CDR3 is also encoded by other DNA sequences in this sample.

The receptor was isolated from a woman aged 40 to 50 in good health. V usage is TRBV11-2 and J usage is TRBJ1-2; no firm D call. Sequencing used blood. The CDR3 is CASSSHYGYTF. The CDR3 DNA reads TGTGCCAGCAGCTCCCACTATGGCTACACCTTC.